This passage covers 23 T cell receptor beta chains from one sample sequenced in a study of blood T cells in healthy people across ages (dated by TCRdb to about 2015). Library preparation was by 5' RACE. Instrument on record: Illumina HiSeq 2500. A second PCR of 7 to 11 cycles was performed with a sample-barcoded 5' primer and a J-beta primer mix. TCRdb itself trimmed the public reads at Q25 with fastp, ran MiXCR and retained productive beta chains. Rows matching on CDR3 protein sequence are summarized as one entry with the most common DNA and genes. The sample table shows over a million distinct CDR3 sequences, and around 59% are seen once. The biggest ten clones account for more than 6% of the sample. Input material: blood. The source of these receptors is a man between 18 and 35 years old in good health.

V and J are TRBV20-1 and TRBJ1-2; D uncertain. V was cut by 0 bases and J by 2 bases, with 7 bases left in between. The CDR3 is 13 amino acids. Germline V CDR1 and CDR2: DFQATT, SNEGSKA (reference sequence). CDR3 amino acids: CSARDTKNYGYTF. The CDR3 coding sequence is TGCAGTGCTAGAGATACAAAAAACTATGGCTACACCTTC.

The CDR3 sequence is CAASPGFFSTDTQYF. CDR3 nucleotides: TGTGCCGCTTCCCCGGGATTTTTTAGCACAGATACGCAGTATTTT. V usage is TRBV3-1 and J usage is TRBJ2-3; a weak D match, TRBD2 (5 bases). Germline CDR1 and CDR2: LGHDT and YNNKEL (reference sequence). CDR3 length: 15 residues. V was shortened by 11 bases and J by 0 bases, with 18 bases between the two germline ends.

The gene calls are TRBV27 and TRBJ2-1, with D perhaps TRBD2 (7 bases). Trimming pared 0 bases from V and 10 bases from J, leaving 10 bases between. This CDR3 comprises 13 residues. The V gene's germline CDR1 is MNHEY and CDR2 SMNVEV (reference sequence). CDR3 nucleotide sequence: TGTGCCAGCAGTTTATCGGCGGGGGCAGAGCAGTTCTTC. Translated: CASSLSAGAEQFF.

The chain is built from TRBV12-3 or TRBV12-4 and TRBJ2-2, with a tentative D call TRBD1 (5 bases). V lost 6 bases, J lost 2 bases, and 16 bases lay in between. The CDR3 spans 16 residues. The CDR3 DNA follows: TGTGCCAGCAGCGATGATACAGGCCGTAACACCGGGGAGCTGTTTTTT. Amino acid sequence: CASSDDTGRNTGELFF.

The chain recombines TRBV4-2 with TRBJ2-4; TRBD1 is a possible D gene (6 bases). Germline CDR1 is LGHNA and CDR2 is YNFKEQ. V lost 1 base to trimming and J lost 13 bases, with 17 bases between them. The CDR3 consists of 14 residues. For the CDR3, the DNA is TGTGCCAGCAGCCAAGGGAACAGGGTCGGTGAGCAGTACTTC. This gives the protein CASSQGNRVGEQYF.

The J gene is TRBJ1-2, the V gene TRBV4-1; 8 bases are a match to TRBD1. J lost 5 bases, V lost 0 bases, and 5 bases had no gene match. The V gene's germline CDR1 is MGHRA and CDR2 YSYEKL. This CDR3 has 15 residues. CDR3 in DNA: TGCGCCAGCAGCCAAGAGGACAGGGAGGCATATGGCTACACCTTC. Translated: CASSQEDREAYGYTF.

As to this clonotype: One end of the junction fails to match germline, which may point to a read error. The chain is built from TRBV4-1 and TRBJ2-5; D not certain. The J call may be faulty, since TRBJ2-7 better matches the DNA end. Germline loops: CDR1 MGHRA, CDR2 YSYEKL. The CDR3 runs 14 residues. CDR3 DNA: TGCGCCAGCGGCCAAGGTGGCCGCGGCTACGAGCAGTACTTC. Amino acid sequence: CASGQGGRGYEQYF.

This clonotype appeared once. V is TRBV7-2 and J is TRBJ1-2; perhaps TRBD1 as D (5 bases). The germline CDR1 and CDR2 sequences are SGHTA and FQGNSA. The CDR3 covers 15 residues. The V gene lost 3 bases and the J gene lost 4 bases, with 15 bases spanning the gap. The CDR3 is CASSFLGEPGYGYTF. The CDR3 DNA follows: TGTGCCAGCAGCTTTTTGGGGGAGCCCGGCTATGGCTACACCTTC.

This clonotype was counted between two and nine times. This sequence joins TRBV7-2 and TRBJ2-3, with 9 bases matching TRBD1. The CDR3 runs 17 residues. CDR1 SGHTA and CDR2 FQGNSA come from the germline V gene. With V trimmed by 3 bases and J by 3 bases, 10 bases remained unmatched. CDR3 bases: TGTGCCAGCAGCTTGACGGGACAGGGTGGGTTGACAGATACGCAGTATTTT. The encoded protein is CASSLTGQGGLTDTQYF.

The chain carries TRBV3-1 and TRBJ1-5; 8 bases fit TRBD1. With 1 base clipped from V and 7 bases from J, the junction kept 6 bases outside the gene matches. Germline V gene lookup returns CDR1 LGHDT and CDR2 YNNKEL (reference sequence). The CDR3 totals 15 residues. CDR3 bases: TGTGCCAGCAGCCAAGGGACAGGGCGGGTCCAGCCCCAGCATTTT. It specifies CASSQGTGRVQPQHF.

The CDR3 nucleotides read TGCAGTGCTAGAAGCAGACGGACAGAGAACTATGGCTACACCTTC. Its protein is CSARSRRTENYGYTF. This chain links TRBV20-1 with TRBJ1-2; D possibly corresponds to TRBD1 (6 bases). CDR3 length: 15 residues. Germline CDR1 and CDR2: DFQATT and SNEGSKA (reference sequence). V lost 2 bases and J lost 2, with 15 bases in between.

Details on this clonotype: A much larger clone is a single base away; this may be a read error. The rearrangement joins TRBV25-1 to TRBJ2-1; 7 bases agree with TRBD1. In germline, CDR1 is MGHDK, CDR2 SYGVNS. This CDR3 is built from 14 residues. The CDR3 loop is CAGRETGTYNEQFF. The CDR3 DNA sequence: TGTGCCGGCAGAGAGACAGGGACCTACAATGAGCAGTTCTTC.

CDR3 loop: CASSSEGSPPKVFF. The CDR3 DNA is TGTGCCAGCAGCTCGGAAGGTTCCCCCCCCAAGGTGTTCTTC. The rearrangement links TRBV7-2 to TRBJ2-1; D is unresolved. Trimming took off 4 bases at V and 15 bases at J, with 22 bases between the two ends. The CDR3 has 14 amino acids. Germline-derived CDR1 and CDR2 are SGHTA and FQGNSA.

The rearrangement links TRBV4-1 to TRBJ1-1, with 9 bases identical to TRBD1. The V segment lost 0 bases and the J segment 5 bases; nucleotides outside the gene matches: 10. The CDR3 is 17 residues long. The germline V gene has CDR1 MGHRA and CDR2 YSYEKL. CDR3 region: CASSQEPAGTGTTEAFF. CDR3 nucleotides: TGCGCCAGCAGCCAAGAGCCGGCAGGGACAGGGACTACTGAAGCTTTCTTT.

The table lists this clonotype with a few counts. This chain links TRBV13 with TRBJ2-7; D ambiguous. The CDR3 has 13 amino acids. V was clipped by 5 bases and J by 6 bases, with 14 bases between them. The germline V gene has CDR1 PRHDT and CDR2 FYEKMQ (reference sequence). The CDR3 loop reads CASSPTSGREQYF. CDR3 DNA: TGTGCCAGCAGCCCGACCTCCGGGCGCGAGCAGTACTTC.

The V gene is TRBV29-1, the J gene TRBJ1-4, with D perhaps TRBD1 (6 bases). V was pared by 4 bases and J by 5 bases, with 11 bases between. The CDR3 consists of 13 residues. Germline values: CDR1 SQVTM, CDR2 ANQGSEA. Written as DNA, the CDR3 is TGCAGCGTTGTGGGGGCCGCGAATGAAAAACTGTTTTTT. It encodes CSVVGAANEKLFF.

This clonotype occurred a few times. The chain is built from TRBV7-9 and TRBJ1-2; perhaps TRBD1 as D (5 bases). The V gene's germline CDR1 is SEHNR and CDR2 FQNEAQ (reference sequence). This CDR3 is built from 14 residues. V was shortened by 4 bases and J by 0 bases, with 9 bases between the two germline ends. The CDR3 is CASSSGGANYGYTF. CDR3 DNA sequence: TGTGCCAGCAGCTCGGGGGGGGCTAACTATGGCTACACCTTC.

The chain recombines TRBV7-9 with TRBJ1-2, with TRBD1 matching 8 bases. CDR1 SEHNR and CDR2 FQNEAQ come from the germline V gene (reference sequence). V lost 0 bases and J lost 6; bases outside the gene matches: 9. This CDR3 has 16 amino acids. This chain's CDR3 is CASSLAQGALKNGYTF. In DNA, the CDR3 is TGTGCCAGCAGCTTAGCTCAGGGGGCGCTGAAGAATGGCTACACCTTC. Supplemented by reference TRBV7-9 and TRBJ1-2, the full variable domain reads DTGVSQNPRHKITKRGQNVTFRCDPISEHNRLYWYRQTLGQGPEFLTYFQNEAQLEKSRLLSDRFSAERPKGSFSTLEIQRTEQGDSAMYLCASSLAQGALKNGYTFGSGTRLTVV.

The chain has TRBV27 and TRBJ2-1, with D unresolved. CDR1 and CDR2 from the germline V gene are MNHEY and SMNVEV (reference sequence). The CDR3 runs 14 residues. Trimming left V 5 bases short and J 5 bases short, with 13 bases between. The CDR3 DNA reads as TGTGCCAGCAGTGTCTCCTCACTAAACAATGAGCAGTTCTTC. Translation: CASSVSSLNNEQFF.

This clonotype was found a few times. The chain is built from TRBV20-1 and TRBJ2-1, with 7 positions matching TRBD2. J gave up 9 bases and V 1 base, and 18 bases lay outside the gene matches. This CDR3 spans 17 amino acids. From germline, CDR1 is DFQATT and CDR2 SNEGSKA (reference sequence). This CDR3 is CSARVQDAGALEGEQFF. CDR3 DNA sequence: TGCAGTGCTAGAGTACAGGACGCGGGAGCGTTGGAGGGTGAGCAGTTCTTC.

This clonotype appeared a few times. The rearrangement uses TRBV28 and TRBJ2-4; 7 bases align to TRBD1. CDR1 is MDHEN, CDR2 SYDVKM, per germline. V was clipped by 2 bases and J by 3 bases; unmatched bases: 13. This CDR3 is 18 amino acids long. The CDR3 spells CASSLPSGFRQGKNIQYF. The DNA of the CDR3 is TGTGCCAGCAGTTTACCCTCAGGTTTTCGACAGGGCAAAAACATTCAGTACTTC.

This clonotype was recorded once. The chain's CDR3 is CSAMAGSTEAFF. In nucleotides, the CDR3 is TGCAGTGCCATGGCAGGGAGCACTGAAGCTTTCTTT. The V call is TRBV20-1, the J call TRBJ1-1; possibly TRBD1 for D (5 bases). The CDR3 contains 12 residues. CDR1 and CDR2 from the germline V gene are DFQATT and SNEGSKA (reference sequence). With 6 bases removed from V and 4 bases from J, the gap between germline ends came to 12 bases.

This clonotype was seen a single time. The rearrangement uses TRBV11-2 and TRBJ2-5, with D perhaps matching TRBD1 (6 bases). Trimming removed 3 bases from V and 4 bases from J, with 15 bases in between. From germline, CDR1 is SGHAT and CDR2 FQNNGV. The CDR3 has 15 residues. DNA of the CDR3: TGTGCCAGCAGCTTGCGAACAGGACAGTTAGAGACCCAGTACTTC. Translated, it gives CASSLRTGQLETQYF.